This TCR beta chain was sequenced for a study of PD-L1 blockade in urothelial cancer. Study as a whole: The study started patients on atezolizumab around 2014, giving 1,200 mg intravenously every 3 weeks. General observations from the study: Below-median TCR clonality that was measured in pretreatment blood predicted better survival.

This CDR3 is built from 14 residues. Trimming stripped 6 bases from V and 1 base from J, with 12 bases between. Germline lookup yields CDR1 LGHNA and CDR2 YNFKEQ. Regarding this clone: The antigen is not known.

TCR analog templates of synthetic origin were spiked into each PCR. TCRdb keeps only in-frame clones here, not all; method: immunoSEQ multiplex PCR. The data hold more than 40,000 clones, with around 86% observed a single time. Urothelial carcinoma affected the patients, and it was locally advanced or metastatic. The V call is TRBV4-2, the J call TRBJ1-1; tentative D call: TRBD1 (6 bases). This clonotype was sampled from a man in his sixties with urothelial cancer. The sequencing here drew on PBMCs, taken around atezolizumab (anti-PD-L1) treatment. The CDR3, as DNA: TGTGCCAGCAGTAACGGACAGACGAACACTGAAGCTTTCTTT. Translation: CASSNGQTNTEAFF.